Described below is a single T cell receptor beta chain sequence and its context. The specificity of this receptor is unknown. This record belongs to a study of T cells expressing NK-cell markers (dated by TCRdb to about 2020). A note on the overall study: In sorted CD3+CD56+NKG2C+, CD3+CD56+NKG2C- and CD3+CD56-NKG2C+ T-cell subsets from several donors, TCR beta-chain repertoires were profiled. Of the eight sequenced donors, seven were found to be HCMV-seropositive and one was found to be HCMV-seronegative. All eight donors whose samples were sequenced were randomly selected healthy volunteers, three of them men and five women. Libraries were sequenced as 2 x 150 bp reads on Illumina HiSeq 2000/2500, MiSeq or NextSeq. Study-wide findings and limitations: Those dominant clonotypes were again the most abundant among CD3+CD56-NKG2C+ cells in a few donors, at about 28.3-65%. Whether the expanded NKG2C-expressing T cell clones were specific for HCMV antigens remained unclear. In over five donors, the dominant CD3+CD56+NKG2C+ clonotypes were among the top 10 CD8+ clonotypes and accounted for roughly 1.0-7.5% of CD8+ T cells.

HCMV serostatus was determined by detecting HCMV-specific IgG in serum with a commercial ELISA kit. Ficoll density gradient centrifugation was used to isolate peripheral blood mononuclear cells from blood. Data came from an Illumina HiSeq 2000. 5'RACE template switching, by which a universal primer site and unique molecular identifiers were added, was used to make TCR beta cDNA libraries. cDNA synthesis was primed from the TCR beta constant segment, followed by two successive PCR amplification steps. The study's processing was this. MIGEC handled demultiplexing of the reads and grouping by UMI, while MiTCR was used to assemble and quantify clonotypes. To exclude erroneous sequences, only TCR cDNA sequences supported by at least two reads were retained. Downstream repertoire analysis used the tcR package, and clonotypes were matched across fractions by CDR3 nucleotide sequence plus V segment. VDJmatch was used to annotate antigen specificity against VDJdb, with one amino acid substitution allowed in CDR3. TCRdb reprocessed the sequencing reads and holds a single record per CDR3 protein sequence, with no DNA. Here the V and J calls rest on TCRdb's processing, not on the authors' analysis. The sample table gives roughly 160,000 distinct CDR3 sequences. Together, the top ten hold approximately 18% of the sample.

The CDR3 has 16 amino acids, counting the end cysteine and phenylalanine. Only the protein is available. The rearrangement joined TRBV12-3 or TRBV12-4 to TRBJ2-7; the TCRdb D gene call, TRBD1, has no DNA to confirm it. The TCR comes from a woman aged 18-69 years in good health. Sequenced sample: blood T cells: a sorted CD56 or NKG2C T cell subset, CD4+ or CD8+ T cells, or bulk PBMC T cells (not recorded which). The CDR3 region reads CASSYSTGRISYEQYF.